This TCR beta chain comes out of a study of T cell responses to AZD1222 COVID-19 vaccine. Findings and limits, study-wide: Only five or six individuals given AZD1222 were seropositive at baseline.

Sequencing was performed with immunoSEQ multiplex PCR; in TCRdb, only in-frame clones are kept and a portion is missing. The top ten clones hold just under 4.5% of a sample with approximately 110,000 clones, about 85% of them seen once. In regard to this clone: The antigen remains unidentified.

The sequence came from an adult who received the AZD1222 COVID-19 vaccine. The sample was peripheral blood, taken 28 days after the second AZD1222 dose.

The CDR3 reads CASRTENEQFF. The CDR3 DNA is TGTGCCAGCAGAACGGAAAATGAGCAGTTCTTC. The chain joins TRBV2 to TRBJ2-1; D remains ambiguous. The germline V and J ends were trimmed by 6 bases and 7 bases, with 7 bases remaining between them. Germline CDR1 reads SNHLY; CDR2 reads FYNNEI. CDR3 size: 11 residues.